The T cell receptor beta chain under discussion was sequenced for a study of Graves' ophthalmopathy and Graves' hyperthyroidism. Across the whole study: Peripheral blood samples were taken at initial diagnosis, before any treatment. General study findings and limits: Discrimination between ophthalmopathy and stable hyperthyroidism by a 13-signature model showed 85% to 90% sensitivity and almost 83% specificity.

A 10 ml volume of fresh peripheral blood provided the PBMCs. CDR1 is SGHKS and CDR2 is YYEKEE in the germline V gene (reference sequence). The CDR3 is 12 residues long. In the case of this clonotype: The antigen is not known. One end of the junction is discordant with germline, which a read error may explain.

Researchers took RNA transcripts and amplified TCR beta CDR3 regions from them. HTBI primers served in a first-round RT-PCR, which a second-round multiplex PCR followed. TCRdb itself ran the multiplex PCR reads through MiXCR, one entry per CDR3 protein. The repertoire holds almost 750,000 distinct CDR3 sequences, with approximately 40% as singletons. The sequencing input was peripheral blood. This clonotype was sampled from an adult man with Graves' ophthalmopathy. The chain employs TRBV5-5 and TRBJ1-1; no clear D gene. CDR3 DNA sequence: TGTGCCAGCAGTCTCCCGAACACTGAAGTTTTCTTT. Protein: CASSLPNTEVFF.